This TCR beta chain was identified in a study of shared clonotypes between healthy human individuals. The study, taken as a whole, reports: Generally, estimated richness proved larger in naive subsets than it did in memory subsets. It was the few donors that limited the genetic and exposure-history diversity represented. Some clonotypes were shared by all four sorted-subset donors, while others were not shared. The non-shared ones had lower generation probabilities than the shared ones.

Note on this clone: The antigen is not known.

V lost 6 bases to trimming and J lost 0 bases, with 16 bases between them. Germline CDR1 and CDR2: SGDLS and YYNGEE. The CDR3 totals 15 residues. Using roughly 200 ng DNA, 25,000 to 35,000 T cell genomes, the sorted-subset replicate PCRs were run. The repertoire was sequenced with immunoSEQ multiplex PCR; TCRdb's copy has only in-frame clones and lacks some. In the table there are hundreds of thousands of clones, around 96% of which are singletons. Naive CD8 populations comprised CD45RO-negative cells positively selected for CCR7, excluding terminally differentiated effector memory CD45RA+ cells. V usage is TRBV9 and J usage is TRBJ2-7, with a weak D call TRBD2 (6 bases). Sequencing used naive CD8+ T cells sorted from blood. This receptor was identified in a woman in her twenties or thirties in good health. CDR3 coding DNA: TGTGCCAGCACCCCTGGGGGGTGGAGCTCCTACGAGCAGTACTTC. Translating gives CASTPGGWSSYEQYF.